This record concerns one TCR beta chain sequence. What it recognizes is unknown. The CDR3 spans 20 residues. The ends lost 2 bases at V and 8 bases at J; junction bases unmatched: 24. Germline V gene sequence: CDR1 SQVTM, CDR2 ANQGSEA. A sample-barcoded 5' primer and a J-beta primer mix were used in a second PCR of about 7 to 12 cycles. Every sample gave at least 2.5 million paired-end reads containing CDR3. TCRdb fed the 5' RACE reads into MiXCR, producing one record per CDR3 protein. This table has some 670,000 distinct CDR3 sequences, about 50% appearing once. The sample comes from a study of blood T cells in healthy people across ages. Study in general: T cells yielded about one barcoded beta molecule per two cells through template switching.

Study-level findings and limits: Those diversity estimates obtained from one million T cells were thought to be underestimates. PBMCs left unsorted prevented a conclusive naive versus antigen-experienced comparison.

What was sequenced was blood. The gene calls are TRBV29-1 and TRBJ2-1; 10 nucleotides agree with TRBD2. This TCR was recovered from a woman aged 80 or over in good health. CDR3 coding DNA: TGCAGCGTTGAATGGTTGGCTGGGCTAGCGGGAGAACCCTCAATGGATGAGCAGTTCTTC. Residues: CSVEWLAGLAGEPSMDEQFF.